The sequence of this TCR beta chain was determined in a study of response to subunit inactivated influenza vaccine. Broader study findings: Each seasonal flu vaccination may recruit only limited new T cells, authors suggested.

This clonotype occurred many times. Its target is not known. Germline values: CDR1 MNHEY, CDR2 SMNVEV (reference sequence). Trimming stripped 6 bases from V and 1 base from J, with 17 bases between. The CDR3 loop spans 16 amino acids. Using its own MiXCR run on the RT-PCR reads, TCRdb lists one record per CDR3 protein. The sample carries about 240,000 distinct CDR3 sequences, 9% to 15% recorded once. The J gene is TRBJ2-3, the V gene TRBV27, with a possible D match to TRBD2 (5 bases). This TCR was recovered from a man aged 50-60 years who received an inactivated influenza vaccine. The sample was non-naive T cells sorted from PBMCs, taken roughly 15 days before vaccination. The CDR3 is CASSSLKWGGTDTQYF. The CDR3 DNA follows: TGTGCCAGCAGCTCGTTGAAATGGGGAGGCACAGATACGCAGTATTTT.